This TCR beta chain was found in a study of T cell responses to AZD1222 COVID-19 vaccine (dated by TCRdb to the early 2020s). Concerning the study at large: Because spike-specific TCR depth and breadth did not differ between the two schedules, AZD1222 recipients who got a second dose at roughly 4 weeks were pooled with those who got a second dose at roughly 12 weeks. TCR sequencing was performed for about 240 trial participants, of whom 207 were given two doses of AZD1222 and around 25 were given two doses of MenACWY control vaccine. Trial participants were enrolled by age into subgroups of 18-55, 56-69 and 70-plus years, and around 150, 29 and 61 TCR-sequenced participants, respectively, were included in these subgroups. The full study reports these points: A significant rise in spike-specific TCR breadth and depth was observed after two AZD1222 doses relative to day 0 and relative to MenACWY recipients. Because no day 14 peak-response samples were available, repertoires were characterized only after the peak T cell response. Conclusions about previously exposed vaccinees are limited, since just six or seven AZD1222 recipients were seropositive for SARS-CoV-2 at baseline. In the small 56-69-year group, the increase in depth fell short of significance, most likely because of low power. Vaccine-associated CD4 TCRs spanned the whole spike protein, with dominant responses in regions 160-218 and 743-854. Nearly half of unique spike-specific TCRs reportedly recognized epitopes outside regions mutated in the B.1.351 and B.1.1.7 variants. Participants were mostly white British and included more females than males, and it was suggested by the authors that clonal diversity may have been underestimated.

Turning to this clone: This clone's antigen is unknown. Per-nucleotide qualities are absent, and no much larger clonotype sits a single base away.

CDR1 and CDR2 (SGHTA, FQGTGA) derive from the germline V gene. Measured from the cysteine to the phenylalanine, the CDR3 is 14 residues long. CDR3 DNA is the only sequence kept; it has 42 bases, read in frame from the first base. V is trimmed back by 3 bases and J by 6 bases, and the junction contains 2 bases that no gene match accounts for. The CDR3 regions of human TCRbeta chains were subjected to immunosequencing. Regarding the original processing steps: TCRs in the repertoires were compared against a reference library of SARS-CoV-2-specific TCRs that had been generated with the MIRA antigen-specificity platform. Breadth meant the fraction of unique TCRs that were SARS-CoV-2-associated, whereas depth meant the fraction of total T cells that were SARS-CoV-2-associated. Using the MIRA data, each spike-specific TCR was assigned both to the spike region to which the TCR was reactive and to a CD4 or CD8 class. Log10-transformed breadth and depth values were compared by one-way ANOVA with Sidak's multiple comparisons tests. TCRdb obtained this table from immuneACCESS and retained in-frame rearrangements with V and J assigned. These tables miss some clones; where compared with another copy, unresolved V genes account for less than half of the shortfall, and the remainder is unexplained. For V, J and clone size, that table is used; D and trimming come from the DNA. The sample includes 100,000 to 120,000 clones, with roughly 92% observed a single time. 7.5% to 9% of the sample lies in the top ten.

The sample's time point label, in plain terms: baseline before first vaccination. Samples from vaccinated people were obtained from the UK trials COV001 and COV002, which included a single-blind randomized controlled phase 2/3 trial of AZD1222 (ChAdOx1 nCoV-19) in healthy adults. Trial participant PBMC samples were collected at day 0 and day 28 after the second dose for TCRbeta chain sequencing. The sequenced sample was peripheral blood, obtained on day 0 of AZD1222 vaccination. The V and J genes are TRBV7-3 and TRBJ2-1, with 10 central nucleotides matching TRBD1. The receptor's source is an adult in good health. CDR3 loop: CASSLGQGPNEQFF. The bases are TGTGCCAGCAGCTTGGGACAGGGGCCCAATGAGCAGTTCTTC. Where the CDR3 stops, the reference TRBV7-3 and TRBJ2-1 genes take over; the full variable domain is GAGVSQTPSNKVTEKGKYVELRCDPISGHTALYWYRQSLGQGPEFLIYFQGTGAADDSGLPNDRFFAVRPEGSVSTLKIQRTERGDSAVYLCASSLGQGPNEQFFGPGTRLTVL.